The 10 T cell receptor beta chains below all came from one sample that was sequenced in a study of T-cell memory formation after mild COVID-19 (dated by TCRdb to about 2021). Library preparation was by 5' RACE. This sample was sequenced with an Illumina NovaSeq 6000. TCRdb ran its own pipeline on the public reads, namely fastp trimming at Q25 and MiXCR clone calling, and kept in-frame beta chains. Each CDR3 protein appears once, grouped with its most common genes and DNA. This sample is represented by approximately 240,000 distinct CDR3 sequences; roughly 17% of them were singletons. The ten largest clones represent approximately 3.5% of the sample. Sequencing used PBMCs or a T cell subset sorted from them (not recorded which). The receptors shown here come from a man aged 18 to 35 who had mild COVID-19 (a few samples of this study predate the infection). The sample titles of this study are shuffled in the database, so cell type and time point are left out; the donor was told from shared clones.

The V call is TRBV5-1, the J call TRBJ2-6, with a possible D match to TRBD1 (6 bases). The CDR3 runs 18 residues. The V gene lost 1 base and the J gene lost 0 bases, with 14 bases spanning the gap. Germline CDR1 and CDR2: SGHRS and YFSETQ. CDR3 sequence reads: CASSLPFSGDSGANVLTF. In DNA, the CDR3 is TGCGCCAGCAGCTTGCCTTTTTCAGGGGACTCTGGGGCCAACGTCCTGACTTTC. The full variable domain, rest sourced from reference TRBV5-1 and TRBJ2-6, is KAGVTQTPRYLIKTRGQQVTLSCSPISGHRSVSWYQQTPGQGLQFLFEYFSETQRNKGNFPGRFSGRQFSNSRSEMNVSTLELGDSALYLCASSLPFSGDSGANVLTFGAGSRLTVL.

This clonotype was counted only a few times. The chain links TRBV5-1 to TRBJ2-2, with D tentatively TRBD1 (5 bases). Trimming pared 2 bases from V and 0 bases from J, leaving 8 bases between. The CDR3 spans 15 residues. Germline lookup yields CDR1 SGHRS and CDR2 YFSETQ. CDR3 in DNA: TGCGCCAGCAGCTTCCAGGGTCCGAACACCGGGGAGCTGTTTTTT. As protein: CASSFQGPNTGELFF.

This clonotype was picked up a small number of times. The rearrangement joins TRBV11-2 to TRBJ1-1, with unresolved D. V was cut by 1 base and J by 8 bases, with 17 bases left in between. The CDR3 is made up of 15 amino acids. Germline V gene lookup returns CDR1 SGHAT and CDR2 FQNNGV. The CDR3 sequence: CASSLGSAPDREAFF. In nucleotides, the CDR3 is TGTGCCAGCAGCTTAGGTTCGGCTCCCGACCGAGAAGCTTTCTTT. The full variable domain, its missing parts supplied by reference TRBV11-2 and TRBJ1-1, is EAGVAQSPRYKIIEKRQSVAFWCNPISGHATLYWYQQILGQGPKLLIQFQNNGVVDDSQLPKDRFSAERLKGVDSTLKIQPAKLEDSAVYLCASSLGSAPDREAFFGQGTRLTVV.

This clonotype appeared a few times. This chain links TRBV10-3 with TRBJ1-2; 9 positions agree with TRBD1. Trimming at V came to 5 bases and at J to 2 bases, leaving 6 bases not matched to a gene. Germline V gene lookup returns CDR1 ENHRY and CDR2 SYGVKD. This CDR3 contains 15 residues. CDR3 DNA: TGTGCCATCAGTTCCCCGGGACAGGGAAACTATGGCTACACCTTC. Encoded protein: CAISSPGQGNYGYTF.

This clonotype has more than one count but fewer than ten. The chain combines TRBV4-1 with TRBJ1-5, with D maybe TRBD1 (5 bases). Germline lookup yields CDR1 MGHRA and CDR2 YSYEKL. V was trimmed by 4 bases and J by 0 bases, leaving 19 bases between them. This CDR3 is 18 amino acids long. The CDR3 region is CASSRAQGATLSNQPQHF. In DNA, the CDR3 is TGCGCCAGCAGCCGGGCGCAGGGCGCAACTCTTAGCAATCAGCCCCAGCATTTT.

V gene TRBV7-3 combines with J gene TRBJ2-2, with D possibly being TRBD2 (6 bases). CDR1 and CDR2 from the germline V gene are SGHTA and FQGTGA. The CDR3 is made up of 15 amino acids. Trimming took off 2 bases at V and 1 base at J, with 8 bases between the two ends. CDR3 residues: CASSLFGGNTGELFF. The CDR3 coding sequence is TGTGCCAGCAGCTTATTCGGGGGGAACACCGGGGAGCTGTTTTTT.

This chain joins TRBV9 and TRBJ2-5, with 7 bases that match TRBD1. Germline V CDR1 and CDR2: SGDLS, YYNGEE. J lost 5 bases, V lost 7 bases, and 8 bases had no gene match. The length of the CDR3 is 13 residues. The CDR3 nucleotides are TGTGCCAGCTCATTTACAGGGGTGGAGACCCAGTACTTC. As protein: CASSFTGVETQYF.

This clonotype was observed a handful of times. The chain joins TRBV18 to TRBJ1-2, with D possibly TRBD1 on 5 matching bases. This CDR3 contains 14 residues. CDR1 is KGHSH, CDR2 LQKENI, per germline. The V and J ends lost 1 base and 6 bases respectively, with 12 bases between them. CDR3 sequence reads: CASSPQGQGDGYTF. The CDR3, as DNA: TGTGCCAGCTCACCACAAGGCCAGGGTGATGGCTACACCTTC.

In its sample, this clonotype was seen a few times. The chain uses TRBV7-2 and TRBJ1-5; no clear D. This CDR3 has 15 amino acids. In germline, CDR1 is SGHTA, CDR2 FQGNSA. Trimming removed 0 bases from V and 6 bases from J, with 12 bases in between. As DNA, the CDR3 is TGTGCCAGCAGCTTAGCTGGGGTGGAAGGTCAGCCCCAGCATTTT. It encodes CASSLAGVEGQPQHF.

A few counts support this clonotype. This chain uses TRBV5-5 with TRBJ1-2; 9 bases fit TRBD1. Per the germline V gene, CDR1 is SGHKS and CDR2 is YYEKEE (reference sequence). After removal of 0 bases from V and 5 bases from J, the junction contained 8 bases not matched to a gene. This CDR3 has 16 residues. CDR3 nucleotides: TGTGCCAGCAGCTTGGTGTCGACAGGGGGATGGTATGGCTACACCTTC. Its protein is CASSLVSTGGWYGYTF.